The 8 T cell receptor beta chains in this list originate from one sample, sequenced in a study of radiotherapy plus CTLA-4 blockade in lung cancer. The protocol was immunoSEQ multiplex PCR, while the TCRdb copy is restricted to in-frame clones and leaves out a portion. Of about 88,000 clones listed, about 78% are singletons. This sample comprised peripheral blood, obtained from a patient treated with radiotherapy plus ipilimumab. The receptors shown here come from a human donor with non-small cell lung cancer that progressed on radiotherapy plus ipilimumab.

In its sample, this clone was seen once. The rearrangement joins TRBV6-5 to TRBJ1-1; no definite D call. The V gene lost 0 bases and the J gene lost 3 bases, with 11 bases spanning the gap. Germline CDR1 is MNHEY and CDR2 is SVGAGI. The CDR3 loop spans 15 amino acids. In nucleotides, the CDR3 is TGTGCCAGCAGTTACTCGGCCACCACGGACACTGAAGCTTTCTTT. Residues: CASSYSATTDTEAFF.

In its sample, this clone was seen once. The chain carries TRBV29-1 and TRBJ2-7, with a tentative D call TRBD2 (5 bases). V shed 2 bases and J shed 5 bases, with 10 bases lying between them. Germline CDR1 and CDR2: SQVTM and ANQGSEA. This CDR3 contains 12 residues. The CDR3 nucleotides read TGCAGCGTTGAACTCCCCGGGAACGAGCAGTACTTC. Translation: CSVELPGNEQYF.

This sequence joins TRBV4-1 and TRBJ2-1; maybe TRBD2 (5 bases). Trimming took 1 base from V and 4 from J, leaving 8 bases between them. The CDR3 is 14 residues long. CDR1 and CDR2 (germline): MGHRA, YSYEKL. The CDR3 sequence: CASSQARGYNEQFF. The CDR3 DNA is TGCGCCAGCAGCCAAGCCCGCGGGTACAATGAGCAGTTCTTC.

This sequence joins TRBV2 and TRBJ2-2; D may correspond to TRBD1 or TRBD2 (6 bases each). Germline-derived CDR1 and CDR2 are SNHLY and FYNNEI. This CDR3 has 14 residues. The V end lost 10 bases, the J end lost 6 bases, and 18 bases lay between the germline ends. The CDR3 protein is CAMGGRSSSGELFF. The DNA for the CDR3 is TGTGCCATGGGGGGCAGGTCTTCGTCCGGGGAGCTGTTTTTT.

The gene calls are TRBV11-2 and TRBJ1-2; weak D call: TRBD1 (5 bases). Germline V gene sequence: CDR1 SGHAT, CDR2 FQNNGV. Trimming removed 0 bases from V and 4 bases from J, with 9 bases in between. This CDR3 region has 14 residues. CDR3 nucleotides: TGTGCCAGCAGCTTAGACAGGGCCACCTATGGCTACACCTTC. It encodes CASSLDRATYGYTF.

This clone was picked up one time. The chain recombines TRBV14 with TRBJ2-6; TRBD1 agrees at 7 bases. The germline V gene encodes CDR1 SGHDN and CDR2 FVKESK. The CDR3 contains 17 residues. V lost 3 bases to trimming and J lost 4 bases; unmatched junction nucleotides: 9. The DNA for the CDR3 is TGTGCCAGCAGCCAGATGACAGGGATCTCCGGGGCCAACGTCCTGACTTTC. Translating gives CASSQMTGISGANVLTF. Drawing the rest from reference TRBV14 and TRBJ2-6, the complete variable domain is EAGVTQFPSHSVIEKGQTVTLRCDPISGHDNLYWYRRVMGKEIKFLLHFVKESKQDESGMPNNRFLAERTGGTYSTLKVQPAELEDSGVYFCASSQMTGISGANVLTFGAGSRLTVL.

This clone showed up just a few times. The chain is built from TRBV6-5 and TRBJ2-2; D ambiguous. Trimming removed 5 bases from V and 8 bases from J, with 6 bases in between. Germline loops: CDR1 MNHEY, CDR2 SVGAGI. This CDR3 contains 11 residues. CDR3: CASSKAGELFF. The CDR3, as DNA: TGTGCCAGCAGTAAGGCGGGGGAGCTGTTTTTT.

The V and J genes are TRBV7-2 and TRBJ2-1, with 7 bases matching TRBD1. Germline loops: CDR1 SGHTA, CDR2 FQGNSA. The CDR3 length is 14 residues. V trimming: 6 bases; J trimming: 10 bases; junction bases outside the gene matches: 12. CDR3: CASSSRLGTEEQFF. As DNA, the CDR3 is TGTGCCAGCAGTTCCCGCCTCGGGACAGAAGAGCAGTTCTTC.